This T cell receptor (beta chain) emerged from a study of beta chain features in type 1 diabetes. The overall study: Sorted cells examined across all samples numbered roughly 99,000,000. The study's findings and limits: Type 1 diabetes patients showed a moderate but significant shortening of TCRB CDR3s in all four CD4+ subsets.

The V segment lost 6 bases and the J segment 2 bases; nucleotides outside the gene matches: 7. The CDR3 totals 17 residues. The germline V gene encodes CDR1 MDHEN and CDR2 SYDVKM. CD45RO/CCR7/CD25/CD127/CD95/CD27 staining was used to isolate CD4+ naive, central memory, regulatory and stem cell-like memory cells by sorting. The investigators reverse transcribed all of the isolated RNA, so they sequenced expressed TCRB transcripts. Sequencing of naive, central memory and regulatory T cell samples gave an average of around 4 million reads. Only in-frame clones appear in the TCRdb table, and some are missing; sequencing was by immunoSEQ multiplex PCR. This table has some 660,000 clones, about an eighth appearing once. This clone has more than one count but fewer than ten. The antigen is undetermined.

The sequenced material came from naive CD4+ T cells from blood. The chain carries TRBV28 and TRBJ2-6, with TRBD1 matching over 10 bases. This receptor was obtained from a man between 18 and 35 years old with type 1 diabetes. The CDR3 region is CASRDRGSMTGANVLTF. CDR3 nucleotides: TGTGCCAGCAGGGACAGGGGGTCCATGACTGGGGCCAACGTCCTGACTTTC. The full variable domain, in which reference TRBV28 and TRBJ2-6 provide the parts outside the CDR3, is DVKVTQSSRYLVKRTGEKVFLECVQDMDHENMFWYRQDPGLGLRLIYFSYDVKMKEKGDIPEGYSVSREKKERFSLILESASTNQTSMYLCASRDRGSMTGANVLTFGAGSRLTVL.